The next 30 T cell receptor beta chains were all read from a single sample in a study of T-cell memory formation after mild COVID-19. TCRdb analysed the 5' RACE reads with MiXCR anew, one entry per CDR3 protein. The sample lists under 300,000 distinct CDR3 sequences; about a sixth were seen once. Sequenced material: PBMCs or a T cell subset sorted from them (not recorded which). The receptors were gathered from a man aged 18-30 years who had mild COVID-19 (a few samples of this study predate the infection). Cell type and time point are not known.

This clonotype occurred a few times. The rearrangement uses TRBV7-2 and TRBJ2-1; possible D gene TRBD2, 6 bases. V gave up 2 bases and J gave up 6 bases, with 14 bases separating them. CDR1 and CDR2 (germline): SGHTA, FQGNSA. This CDR3 has 15 amino acids. The CDR3 loop is CASSLNSGWTNEQFF. CDR3 nucleotide sequence: TGTGCCAGCAGCTTAAACAGCGGGTGGACCAATGAGCAGTTCTTC.

This clonotype was seen only a few times. The rearrangement uses TRBV7-2 and TRBJ1-1; D gene unclear. The CDR3 length is 16 residues. Germline CDR1 SGHTA, CDR2 FQGNSA. With 1 base removed from V and 4 bases from J, the gap between germline ends came to 16 bases. The CDR3 sequence: CASSLGPPAMGTEAFF. CDR3 bases: TGTGCCAGCAGCTTAGGCCCCCCGGCCATGGGCACTGAAGCTTTCTTT.

The rearrangement links TRBV7-2 to TRBJ2-1; 8 nucleotides align to TRBD2. This CDR3 has 15 amino acids. Germline CDR1 and CDR2: SGHTA and FQGNSA. The V gene end was trimmed by 4 bases and the J gene end by 4 bases; junction bases not matched to a gene: 6. The CDR3 protein is CASSSARGAYNEQFF. DNA for the CDR3: TGTGCCAGCAGCTCGGCGCGGGGGGCGTACAATGAGCAGTTCTTC.

The sample holds a few counts of this clonotype. The rearrangement links TRBV6-2 or TRBV6-3 to TRBJ2-7; D is ambiguous. This CDR3 region has 14 residues. CDR1 is MNHEY and CDR2 is SVGEGT in the germline V gene. V lost 6 bases, J lost 0 bases, and 12 bases lay in between. The CDR3 spells CASSIDGFSYEQYF. The CDR3 DNA is TGTGCCAGCAGCATCGACGGATTCTCCTACGAGCAGTACTTC.

The chain carries TRBV20-1 and TRBJ2-3, with D perhaps matching TRBD1 or TRBD2 (6 bases each). The CDR3 has 14 amino acids. V was cut by 0 bases and J by 2 bases, with 9 bases left in between. Looked up from germline, CDR1 is DFQATT and CDR2 is SNEGSKA (reference sequence). As DNA, the CDR3 is TGCAGTGCTAGAGAGGGGGGCCTCACAGATACGCAGTATTTT. As protein: CSAREGGLTDTQYF.

There are many counts of this clonotype. The V and J genes are TRBV3-1 and TRBJ1-1; D gene uncertain. The length of the CDR3 is 13 residues. Germline CDR1 LGHDT, CDR2 YNNKEL (reference sequence). Trimming took 5 bases from V and 2 from J, leaving 9 bases between them. CDR3 coding DNA: TGTGCCAGCAGCTGGACGGGAAACACTGAAGCTTTCTTT. This encodes CASSWTGNTEAFF.

The CDR3 protein is CASSSRDRESEQFF. CDR3 bases: TGCGCCAGCAGCTCCCGGGACAGGGAATCAGAGCAGTTCTTC. The chain carries TRBV5-1 and TRBJ2-1; 9 nucleotides agree with TRBD1. Germline V gene data show CDR1 as SGHRS and CDR2 as YFSETQ. This CDR3 has 14 amino acids. The junction had 8 bases not matched to a gene; V was cut back by 3 bases and J by 10 bases.

CDR3 sequence: CASSLSHGETQYF. CDR3 DNA: TGTGCCAGCAGCTTATCACACGGAGAGACCCAGTACTTC. The rearrangement uses TRBV7-2 and TRBJ2-5; D uncertain. Germline V gives CDR1 SGHTA, CDR2 FQGNSA. V lost 2 bases and J 4 bases, leaving 8 bases between the germline ends. The CDR3 consists of 13 residues.

This clonotype has only a few counts. The V call is TRBV7-2, the J call TRBJ2-1; 8 bases line up with TRBD2. Per the germline V gene, CDR1 is SGHTA and CDR2 is FQGNSA. V lost 2 bases and J lost 7; bases outside the gene matches: 4. CDR3 length: 14 residues. The CDR3 DNA follows: TGTGCCAGCAGCTTAAGCGGGAGTTGGAATGAGCAGTTCTTC. It translates to CASSLSGSWNEQFF.

This chain links TRBV9 with TRBJ2-3, with 10 bases aligning to TRBD2. The germline V gene encodes CDR1 SGDLS and CDR2 YYNGEE. J was trimmed by 7 bases and V by 3 bases; bases with no gene match: 5. This CDR3 is 14 amino acids long. CDR3 region: CASSGSGGAHTQYF. The CDR3 DNA reads as TGTGCCAGCAGCGGAAGCGGGGGGGCACATACGCAGTATTTT.

Many counts were recorded for this clonotype. V gene TRBV20-1 combines with J gene TRBJ2-3; no firm D call. Deletions cut 1 base from V and 1 base from J, with 3 bases between. The CDR3 covers 12 residues. CDR1 and CDR2 (germline): DFQATT, SNEGSKA (reference sequence). CDR3 nucleotides: TGCAGTGCTAGAGTAGGCACAGATACGCAGTATTTT. Translation gives CSARVGTDTQYF.

This clonotype has just a few counts. This chain joins TRBV5-8 and TRBJ2-3, with 14 bases fitting TRBD2. V gave up 2 bases and J gave up 1 base; unmatched junction bases: 6. The CDR3 loop spans 18 amino acids. Germline-derived CDR1 and CDR2 are SGHTS and YDEGEE. CDR3 nucleotide sequence: TGTGCCAGCAGCTTTGGTGGGACTAGCGGGGGAGGCACAGATACGCAGTATTTT. Residues: CASSFGGTSGGGTDTQYF.

The chain is built from TRBV20-1 and TRBJ1-5; no clear D. Germline lookup yields CDR1 DFQATT and CDR2 SNEGSKA (reference sequence). The CDR3 length is 15 residues. V lost 4 bases, J lost 9 bases, and 22 bases lay in between. The CDR3 DNA is TGCAGTGCTACCCCCCTGCAGGCCCTCACTCGGCCCCAGCATTTT. Translating gives CSATPLQALTRPQHF.

This clonotype was detected once. The J gene is TRBJ1-5, the V gene TRBV20-1; D is undetermined. CDR1 DFQATT and CDR2 SNEGSKA come from the germline V gene (reference sequence). V gave up 3 bases and J gave up 11 bases, with 20 bases separating them. This CDR3 is built from 14 residues. CDR3 protein: CSASVGRPREAQHF. CDR3 nucleotides: TGCAGTGCTAGCGTGGGTCGACCTCGGGAGGCCCAGCATTTT.

The V and J genes are TRBV6-2 or TRBV6-3 and TRBJ2-4; either TRBD1 or TRBD2 may fit D (5 bases each). The germline V gene has CDR1 MNHEY and CDR2 SVGEGT. CDR3 length equals 11 residues. V lost 5 bases and J lost 9, with 8 bases in between. CDR3 sequence reads: CASSGGFIQYF. The CDR3 DNA sequence: TGTGCCAGCAGTGGGGGTTTCATTCAGTACTTC.

This clonotype was detected only a few times. The V call is TRBV7-8, the J call TRBJ1-1; 7 nucleotides agree with TRBD1. The germline V gene encodes CDR1 SGHVS and CDR2 FQNEAQ. The ends lost 5 bases at V and 8 bases at J; junction bases unmatched: 8. The CDR3 extends over 13 amino acids. For the CDR3, the DNA is TGTGCCAGCAGCGCCCAGGGGGGGGTAGAAGCTTTCTTT. This codes for CASSAQGGVEAFF.

The table lists this clonotype with a few counts. The chain couples TRBV6-5 to TRBJ2-7; D tentatively fits TRBD1 or TRBD2 (6 bases each). The CDR3 sequence is 15 residues long. Germline CDR1 is MNHEY and CDR2 is SVGAGI. With 2 bases removed from V and 2 bases from J, the gap between germline ends came to 13 bases. This CDR3 reads CASSYSYREAYEQYF. Here the CDR3 DNA reads TGTGCCAGCAGTTACAGCTACAGGGAGGCCTACGAGCAGTACTTC.

The chain employs TRBV5-5 and TRBJ1-4; a weak D match, TRBD1 (6 bases). Between the trimmed V and J ends, which lost 1 base and 7 bases, there was a span of 17 bases. The length of the CDR3 is 16 residues. Germline V CDR1 and CDR2: SGHKS, YYEKEE (reference sequence). CDR3 amino acids: CASSLSWGQGSEKLFF. The CDR3 nucleotides are TGTGCCAGCAGCTTGTCGTGGGGGCAGGGTAGTGAAAAACTGTTTTTT.

DNA of the CDR3: TGTGCCACCAGCAGAGGACCTAGCGGGTACGAGCAGTACGTC. Encoded protein: CATSRGPSGYEQYV. This chain joins TRBV15 and TRBJ2-7; TRBD2 agrees at 8 bases. CDR1 and CDR2 from the germline V gene are LNHNV and YYDKDF (reference sequence). Germline trimming cut 1 base from V and 4 bases from J; bases unmatched to any gene: 3. This CDR3 has 14 residues.

This clonotype was seen more than once but under ten times. The rearrangement links TRBV6-2 or TRBV6-3 to TRBJ1-2; D may be TRBD1 (5 bases). Germline CDR1 MNHEY, CDR2 SVGEGT. The CDR3 spans 12 residues. V lost 6 bases and J lost 8, with 13 bases in between. The CDR3 loop reads CASSQGPLGYTF. The CDR3 nucleotides are TGTGCCAGCAGCCAGGGACCTTTGGGCTACACCTTC.

This clonotype has more than one count but fewer than ten. The chain is built from TRBV6-4 and TRBJ2-5; perhaps TRBD1 as D (5 bases). Germline V gene data show CDR1 as MRHNA and CDR2 as SNTAGT. The CDR3 contains 12 residues. V was clipped by 11 bases and J by 1 base, with 11 bases between them. In DNA, the CDR3 is TGTGCCGGCCTAGGGGCCCAAGAGACCCAGTACTTC. Its translation is CAGLGAQETQYF.

This clonotype was counted many times. The chain joins TRBV7-9 to TRBJ2-7; D not resolved. The CDR3 runs to 12 residues. Germline CDR1 SEHNR, CDR2 FQNEAQ (reference sequence). Deletions cut 4 bases from V and 2 bases from J, with 6 bases between. The CDR3 reads CASSSTPYEQYF. CDR3 in DNA: TGTGCCAGCAGCTCTACGCCCTACGAGCAGTACTTC.

The chain recombines TRBV6-1 with TRBJ2-7, with 15 bases that match TRBD2. Trimming removed 6 bases from V and 9 bases from J; junction bases left unmatched: 9. This CDR3 has 15 amino acids. CDR1 and CDR2 (germline): MNHNS, SASEGT. The CDR3 region has the DNA TGTGCCAGCAGCGGACTAGCGGGGGGGCTCGCTGTGCAGTACGTC. This codes for CASSGLAGGLAVQYV.

The chain combines TRBV6-2 or TRBV6-3 with TRBJ2-3, with 11 bases matching TRBD2. Per the germline V gene, CDR1 is MNHEY and CDR2 is SVGEGT. The CDR3 is 12 amino acids. J was trimmed by 13 bases and V by 5 bases; bases with no gene match: 5. The chain's CDR3 is CASSQTSGDEYF. CDR3 coding DNA: TGTGCCAGCAGTCAGACTAGCGGGGACGAGTATTTT.

V and J are TRBV10-1 and TRBJ2-3, with a weak D call TRBD2 (6 bases). Germline lookup yields CDR1 WNHNN and CDR2 SYGVQD (reference sequence). Trimming took 1 base from V and 0 from J, leaving 8 bases between them. The CDR3 runs to 15 residues. This chain's CDR3 is CASSEYRGSTDTQYF. The CDR3 nucleotides are TGCGCCAGCAGTGAGTACCGGGGGAGCACAGATACGCAGTATTTT.

There are a few counts of this clonotype. The chain carries TRBV29-1 and TRBJ2-2; the D gene is possibly TRBD1 (7 bases). The CDR3 is 14 residues long. Germline V gives CDR1 SQVTM, CDR2 ANQGSEA. Deletions cut 7 bases from V and 4 bases from J, with 16 bases between. The chain's CDR3 is CSAEGQGGTGELFF. The CDR3 DNA is TGCAGCGCCGAAGGCCAGGGGGGCACCGGGGAGCTGTTTTTT.

V is TRBV3-1 and J is TRBJ1-3; 10 bases are a match to TRBD1. The V segment lost 4 bases and the J segment 4 bases; nucleotides outside the gene matches: 4. This CDR3 spans 15 amino acids. The germline gives CDR1 LGHDT, CDR2 YNNKEL (reference sequence). The CDR3 DNA reads as TGTGCCAGCAGCCTCGGGACAGGGGCCGGAAACACCATATATTTT. It specifies CASSLGTGAGNTIYF.

The genes are TRBV7-2 and TRBJ2-7; the match to TRBD2 covers 12 bases. The CDR3 is 17 amino acids. CDR1 and CDR2 (germline): SGHTA, FQGNSA. Trimming took 6 bases from V and 2 from J; bases not matched to a gene: 11. The CDR3 coding sequence is TGTGCCAGCAGTTGGGGACTAGCGGGCCTTATCCCCTACGAGCAGTACTTC. It encodes CASSWGLAGLIPYEQYF.

This clonotype was detected only a few times. The chain combines TRBV5-1 with TRBJ2-7, with D unclear. Germline CDR1 and CDR2: SGHRS and YFSETQ. V was cut by 4 bases and J by 5 bases, with 16 bases left in between. The CDR3 runs 14 residues. DNA for the CDR3: TGCGCCAGCAGCCCGGACCGACACACGGACGAGCAGTACTTC. Its translation: CASSPDRHTDEQYF.

The J gene is TRBJ2-3, the V gene TRBV7-6; TRBD1 is a possible D gene (5 bases). Per germline, CDR1 SGHVS and CDR2 FNYEAQ. The CDR3 sequence is 14 residues long. Trimming cost V 6 bases and J 0 bases, with 10 bases left between them. The CDR3 here is CASSFRVSTDTQYF. The DNA of the CDR3 is TGTGCCAGCAGTTTCAGGGTGAGCACAGATACGCAGTATTTT.